This T cell receptor (beta chain) emerged from a study of memory CD4+ T cells and cytomegalovirus serostatus. Background on the study: This sample comes from healthy Belgian adults, under 10 CMV seropositive, around 26 seronegative. Study-wide results and limits: Of 150 to 200 reported CMV TCRbeta sequences, about 70 were found in memory CD4+ repertoires.

Regarding this clone: Its antigen is undetermined.

The sort gate was single viable CD3+CD4+CD8-CD45RO+ cells for memory CD4+ T cells. In the study's own analysis: Out-of-frame sequences were removed, leaving about 2.2 million distinct TCRbeta sequences. Assay: immunoSEQ multiplex PCR; the TCRdb copy retains only in-frame clones and omits some. The V and J calls and clone size were taken over from that table, and D and trimming were inferred from the DNA. This table holds tens of thousands of clones, 70% to 80% found once. Trimming cost V 4 bases and J 7 bases; bases outside gene matches: 8. The CDR3 is 15 residues long. Germline CDR1 and CDR2: MNHEY and SVGAGI.

The clonotype originates from an adult in good health and CMV-seropositive. Sequencing was done on a sample of memory CD4+ T cells from blood. This chain links TRBV6-5 with TRBJ1-4, with 8 bases that match TRBD1. The CDR3 sequence: CASSSLGTGGEKLFF. CDR3 coding DNA: TGTGCCAGCAGTTCCCTCGGGACAGGAGGTGAAAAACTGTTTTTT.